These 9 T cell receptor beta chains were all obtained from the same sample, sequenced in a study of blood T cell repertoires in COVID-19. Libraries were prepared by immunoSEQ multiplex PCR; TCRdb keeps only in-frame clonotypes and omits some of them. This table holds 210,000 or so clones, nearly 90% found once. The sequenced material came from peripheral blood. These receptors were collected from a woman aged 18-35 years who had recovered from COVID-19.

CDR3 region: CASSLSPDRNQPQHF. The CDR3 DNA reads as TGTGCCAGCAGTTTATCCCCGGACAGGAATCAGCCCCAGCATTTT. V usage is TRBV27 and J usage is TRBJ1-5; 7 bases fit TRBD1. Germline V gene data show CDR1 as MNHEY and CDR2 as SMNVEV (reference sequence). The CDR3 spans 15 residues. The J segment lost 4 bases and the V segment lost 0 bases, leaving 3 bases of the junction unmatched.

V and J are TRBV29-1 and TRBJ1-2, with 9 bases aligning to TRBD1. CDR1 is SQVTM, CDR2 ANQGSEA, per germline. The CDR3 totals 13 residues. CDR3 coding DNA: TGCGGCGGTGGGACAGGGAAAGGATATGGCTACACCTTC. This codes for CGGGTGKGYGYTF.

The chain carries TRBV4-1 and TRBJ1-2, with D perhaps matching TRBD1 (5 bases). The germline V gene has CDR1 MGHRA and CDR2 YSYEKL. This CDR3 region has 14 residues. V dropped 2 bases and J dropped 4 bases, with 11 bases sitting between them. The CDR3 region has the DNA TGCGCCAGCAGCCAACCCGGGGGTTTCTATGGCTACACCTTC. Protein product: CASSQPGGFYGYTF.

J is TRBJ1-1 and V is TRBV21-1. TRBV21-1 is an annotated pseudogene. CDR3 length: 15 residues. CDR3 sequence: CASSKKREGDTEAFF. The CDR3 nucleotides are TGTGCCAGCAGCAAAAAGAGGGAGGGGGACACTGAAGCTTTCTTT.

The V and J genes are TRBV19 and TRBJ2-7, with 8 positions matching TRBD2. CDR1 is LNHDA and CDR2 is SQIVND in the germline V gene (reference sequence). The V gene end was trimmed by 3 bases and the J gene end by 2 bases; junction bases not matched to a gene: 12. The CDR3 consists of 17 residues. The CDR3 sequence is CASSIAPPQRGTYEQYF. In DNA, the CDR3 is TGTGCCAGTAGTATTGCCCCCCCCCAGCGGGGGACCTACGAGCAGTACTTC.

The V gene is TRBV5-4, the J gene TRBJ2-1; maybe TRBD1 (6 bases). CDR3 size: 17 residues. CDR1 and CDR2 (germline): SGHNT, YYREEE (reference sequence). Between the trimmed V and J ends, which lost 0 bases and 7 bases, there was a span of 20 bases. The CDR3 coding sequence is TGTGCCAGCAGCTTGGCCTCGACAAGAGGGGGTAAAAATGAGCAGTTCTTC. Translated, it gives CASSLASTRGGKNEQFF.

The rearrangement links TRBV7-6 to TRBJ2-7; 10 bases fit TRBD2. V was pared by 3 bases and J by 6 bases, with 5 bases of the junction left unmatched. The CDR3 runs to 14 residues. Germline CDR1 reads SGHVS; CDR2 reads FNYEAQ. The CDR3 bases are TGTGCCAGCAGCTTGTGGCTAGCGGGAGTCGAGCAGTACTTC. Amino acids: CASSLWLAGVEQYF.

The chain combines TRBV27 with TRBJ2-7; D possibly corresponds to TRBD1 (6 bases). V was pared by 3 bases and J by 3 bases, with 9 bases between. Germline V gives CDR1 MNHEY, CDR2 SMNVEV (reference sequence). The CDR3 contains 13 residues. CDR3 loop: CASSFGQNYEQYF. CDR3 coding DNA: TGTGCCAGCAGTTTTGGACAGAACTACGAGCAGTACTTC.

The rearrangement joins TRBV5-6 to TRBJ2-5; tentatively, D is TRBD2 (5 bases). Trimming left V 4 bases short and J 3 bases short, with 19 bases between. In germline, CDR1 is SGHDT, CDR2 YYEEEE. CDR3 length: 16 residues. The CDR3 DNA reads TGTGCCAGCAGCCCCCCTAGCCCTCAAGTAAAAGAGACCCAGTACTTC. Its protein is CASSPPSPQVKETQYF.